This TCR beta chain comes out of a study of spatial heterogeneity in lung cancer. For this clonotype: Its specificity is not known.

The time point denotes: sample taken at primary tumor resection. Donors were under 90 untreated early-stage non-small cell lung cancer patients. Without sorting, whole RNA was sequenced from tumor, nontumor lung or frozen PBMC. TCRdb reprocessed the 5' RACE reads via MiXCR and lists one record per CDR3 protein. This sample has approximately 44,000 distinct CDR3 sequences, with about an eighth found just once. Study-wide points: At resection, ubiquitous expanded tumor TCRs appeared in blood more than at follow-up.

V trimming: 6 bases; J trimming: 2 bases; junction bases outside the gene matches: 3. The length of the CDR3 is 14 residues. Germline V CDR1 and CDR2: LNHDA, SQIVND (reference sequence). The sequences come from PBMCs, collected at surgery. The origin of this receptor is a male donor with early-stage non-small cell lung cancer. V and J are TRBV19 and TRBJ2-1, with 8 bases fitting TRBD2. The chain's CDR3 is CASSGGAPYNEQFF. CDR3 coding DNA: TGTGCCAGTAGCGGGGGGGCCCCCTACAATGAGCAGTTCTTC.